This entry lists 5 T cell receptor beta chains sequenced from one sample in a study of chemoradiotherapy in HPV16-positive cancers. Assay used: immunoSEQ multiplex PCR; TCRdb lists only in-frame clones, some missing. Of some 16,000 clones listed, over 70% were seen once; the top ten hold approximately 10%. Specimen collection occurred from a patient who underwent chemoradiotherapy. Every receptor here comes from a human donor with HPV-associated anogenital cancer.

The CDR3 coding sequence is TGTGCCAGCAGTTTTTCCAGGGTGGCTTATAATTCACCCCTCCACTTT. Its protein is CASSFSRVAYNSPLHF. V usage is TRBV6-5 and J usage is TRBJ1-6; D is possibly TRBD1 (5 bases). Germline assignment: CDR1 MNHEY and CDR2 SVGAGI. Trimming took off 4 bases at V and 4 bases at J, with 14 bases between the two ends. The CDR3 spans 16 residues.

The rearrangement joins TRBV2 to TRBJ1-2, with 8 nucleotides matching TRBD1. Germline V gene lookup returns CDR1 SNHLY and CDR2 FYNNEI. The ends lost 8 bases at V and 1 base at J; junction bases unmatched: 9. There are 15 residues in the CDR3. The CDR3 region has the DNA TGTGCCAGCGTAGTTGGACAGGGAGTTAACTATGGCTACACCTTC. It is translated as CASVVGQGVNYGYTF.

J is TRBJ2-3 and V is TRBV5-4, with D possibly TRBD2 on 5 matching bases. Germline V lookup: CDR1 SGHNT, CDR2 YYREEE (reference sequence). The ends were cut back, 3 bases at V and 7 bases at J, with 12 bases in the middle. There are 13 residues in the CDR3. Here the CDR3 reads CASSSKDSNTQYF. The CDR3 coding sequence is TGTGCCAGCAGCTCTAAGGACTCGAATACGCAGTATTTT.

The genes are TRBV28 and TRBJ2-3; 10 nucleotides agree with TRBD1. The CDR3 has 13 residues. Unmatched junction bases numbered 5, after V lost 2 bases and J lost 12 bases. CDR1 and CDR2 from the germline V gene are MDHEN and SYDVKM. In DNA form, the CDR3 reads TGTGCCAGCAGTTTAGTTGACAGGGGGCTTCAGTATTTT. Protein sequence: CASSLVDRGLQYF.

The rearrangement links TRBV20-1 to TRBJ1-1; D not resolved. Trimming stripped 0 bases from V and 7 bases from J, with 6 bases between. The germline V gene has CDR1 DFQATT and CDR2 SNEGSKA (reference sequence). The CDR3 extends over 11 amino acids. For the CDR3, the DNA is TGCAGTGCTAGAGATGTTTATGAAGCTTTCTTT. This gives the protein CSARDVYEAFF.